These T cell receptor beta chains were read from a single sample in a study of blood T cells in healthy people across ages. A single record per CDR3 protein comes from TCRdb applying MiXCR to the 5' RACE reads. This sample has some 670,000 distinct CDR3 sequences, with 52% found just once. Sequencing was carried out using blood. All receptors derive from a woman older than 75 in good health. CDR3s include the opening cysteine and the closing phenylalanine or tryptophan. The D gene is left open where the match is weak. Not all rows give a size; the values are once, few, many and, for expanded clones, a class.

v_call,d_call,clone_size,j_call,cdr3_nt,cdr3_aa
TRBV7-3,TRBD2,many,TRBJ2-1,TGTGCCAGCAGCTCCCGCGCTAGCGGGGCCTACAATGAGCAGTTCTTC,CASSSRASGAYNEQFF
TRBV12-3/TRBV12-4,.,once,TRBJ2-3,TGTGCCAGCAGTTCCAAACGAGGGGTCAGCACAGATACGCAGTATTTT,CASSSKRGVSTDTQYF
TRBV9,.,.,TRBJ2-1,TGTGCCAGCAGTGGGGCCCTTCCTAGCTCCTACAATGAGCAGTTCTTC,CASSGALPSSYNEQFF
TRBV7-9,.,many,TRBJ2-3,TGTGCCAGCAGCCTAGGTGGGGGTCAAATAGATACGCAGTATTTT,CASSLGGGQIDTQYF
TRBV20-1,.,.,TRBJ2-2,TGCAGTGCTCCGAACATGGTTAACACCGGGGAGCTGTTTTTT,CSAPNMVNTGELFF
TRBV2,.,.,TRBJ1-5,TGTGCCAGCAGTGATGCAGAGGATCAGCCCCAGCATTTT,CASSDAEDQPQHF
TRBV7-2,.,.,TRBJ1-2,TGTGCCAGCAGCATGGAGGGTAACTATGGCTACACCTTC,CASSMEGNYGYTF
TRBV27,.,.,TRBJ2-7,TGTGCCAGCAGTTTAAGTAGGGGAGGATCGTCCGAGCAGTACTTC,CASSLSRGGSSEQYF
TRBV27,.,many,TRBJ1-6,TGTGCCAGCAGTTGGAAACCTCCTGATGATGGTTCACCCCTCCACTTT,CASSWKPPDDGSPLHF
TRBV12-3/TRBV12-4,.,many,TRBJ1-1,TGTGCCAGCAGTTTTGGGGGCACTGAAGCTTTCTTT,CASSFGGTEAFF
TRBV29-1,TRBD2,once,TRBJ2-3,TGCAGCGTTGATAAGCTAGCGGGAGATACGCAGTATTTT,CSVDKLAGDTQYF
TRBV7-3,TRBD2,few,TRBJ2-2,TGTGCCAGCAGCTTAGTAGCGGGAGGGACCACCGGGGAGCTGTTTTTT,CASSLVAGGTTGELFF
TRBV4-3,.,.,TRBJ2-5,TGCGCCAGCAGCCAAGACAGGGCAGAGACCCAGTACTTC,CASSQDRAETQYF
TRBV3-1,.,many,TRBJ2-7,TGTGCCAGCAGCCAAGTCCCAGCGGGCAACTACGAGCAGTACTTC,CASSQVPAGNYEQYF
TRBV12-5,TRBD1,.,TRBJ1-2,TGTGCTAGTGGTACTGGGACAGGGGAAGGCTATGGCTACACCTTC,CASGTGTGEGYGYTF
TRBV20-1,.,.,TRBJ2-4,TGCAGTGCTAGATCTGGTTCCCCGCAGTACTTC,CSARSGSPQYF
TRBV7-2,.,.,TRBJ1-1,TGTGCCAGCAGCTTAGCAGCGGGTGAAGCTTTCTTT,CASSLAAGEAFF
TRBV5-6,.,many,TRBJ2-7,TGTGCCAGCAGCCCCCGACAGATAGTCAACGAGCAGTACTTC,CASSPRQIVNEQYF
TRBV5-1,TRBD2,.,TRBJ2-1,TGCGCCAGCAGCTTGGGACTAGCGAGCTTCAATGAGCAGTTCTTC,CASSLGLASFNEQFF
TRBV27,TRBD2,.,TRBJ2-7,TGTGCCAGCAGTTTCCTAGCGGGACTCTCCTACGAGCAGTACTTC,CASSFLAGLSYEQYF
TRBV27,TRBD2,few,TRBJ2-6,TGTGCCAGCAGTAGAAGCGGGAGGGGTCCTGGGGCCAACGTCCTGACTTTC,CASSRSGRGPGANVLTF
TRBV7-6,TRBD1,.,TRBJ1-1,TGTGCCAGCAGCTTAGGTGCAGTATGGGGACAGGGAGGAATCAACACTGAAGCTTTCTTT,CASSLGAVWGQGGINTEAFF
TRBV25-1,TRBD1,.,TRBJ1-3,TGTGCCAGCAGTGCCCGGGGGACAGGGGGCGGAAACACCATATATTTT,CASSARGTGGGNTIYF
TRBV5-1,.,few,TRBJ2-5,TGCGCCAGCAGCGTGTCTAGCTCGGAGACCCAGTACTTC,CASSVSSSETQYF
TRBV2,.,many,TRBJ2-1,TGTGCCAGCAGTGGAGGTCAGGCTAGCTGGTTCTTC,CASSGGQASWFF
TRBV20-1,TRBD1,many,TRBJ1-2,TGCAGTGCTAGAGAGGGTACAGGGGGTGGATATGGCTACACCTTC,CSAREGTGGGYGYTF
TRBV9,TRBD2,.,TRBJ2-7,TGTGCCAGCAGCGTCATCAGCGTATCGGGACTAGCGGGAGTGGGGAACGAGCAGTACTTC,CASSVISVSGLAGVGNEQYF
TRBV20-1,.,.,TRBJ2-7,TGCAGTGCTAGAACCCTCGGAGGGGGGCGGGACGAGCAGTACTTC,CSARTLGGGRDEQYF
TRBV20-1,.,.,TRBJ1-5,TGCAGTGCCCCCCCGAGACAGGATTACCAGCCCCAGCATTTT,CSAPPRQDYQPQHF
TRBV4-1,.,.,TRBJ1-2,TGCGCCAGCAGCCAAGTGGGGGACCCCTGCGGCTACACCTTC,CASSQVGDPCGYTF
TRBV7-2,.,.,TRBJ2-7,TGTGCCAGCAGCTTAAAGGTAACTAGCTTCAACGAGCAGTACTTC,CASSLKVTSFNEQYF
TRBV25-1,.,.,TRBJ1-1,TGTGCCAGCAGTGAGCCCCCGGGACACACTGAAGCTTTCTTT,CASSEPPGHTEAFF
TRBV3-1,.,few,TRBJ1-1,TGTGCCAGCAGCCAATCCACGGGGAATGAAGCTTTCTTT,CASSQSTGNEAFF
TRBV10-2,.,.,TRBJ2-1,TGCGCCAGCAGTGGCTGTATCAATGAGCAGTTCTTC,CASSGCINEQFF
TRBV6-2/TRBV6-3,.,.,TRBJ1-2,TGTGCCAGCAGCTACCCCGCGACAGGTCACTATGGCTACACCTTC,CASSYPATGHYGYTF
TRBV3-1,TRBD1,many,TRBJ2-3,TGTGCCAGCAAAAACAGGGGGACAGATACGCAGTATTTT,CASKNRGTDTQYF
TRBV7-2,.,.,TRBJ1-1,TGTGCCAGCAGTCAAAACTGGGGGCTTACTGAAGCTTTCTTT,CASSQNWGLTEAFF
TRBV6-2/TRBV6-3,TRBD2,.,TRBJ2-7,TGTGCCAGCAGTTACGAGACTAGCTCAAACGAGCAGTACTTC,CASSYETSSNEQYF
TRBV7-2,.,many,TRBJ2-3,TGTGCCAGCAGCCCTCTGGGACTGCCTAGCCAACGCACAGATACGCAGTATTTT,CASSPLGLPSQRTDTQYF
TRBV6-6,TRBD1,many,TRBJ1-5,TGTGCCAGCACCCCAACAGGGGACGGCAATCAGCCCCAGCATTTT,CASTPTGDGNQPQHF
TRBV7-2,.,.,TRBJ1-6,TGTGCCAGCAGCTCCCCCGATTCACCCCTCCACTTT,CASSSPDSPLHF
TRBV27,.,few,TRBJ2-7,TGTGCCAGCAGTGTGACCCTGGTCTCCTACGAGCAGTACTTC,CASSVTLVSYEQYF
TRBV12-3/TRBV12-4,TRBD2,many,TRBJ2-3,TGTGCCAGCAGTTTAGAACTAGCGGGGGCGGATACGCAGTATTTT,CASSLELAGADTQYF
TRBV9,TRBD1,many,TRBJ2-1,TGTGCCAGCAGCGTGAGGGGGCAACCTTGGGATGAGCAGTTCTTC,CASSVRGQPWDEQFF
TRBV28,TRBD2,.,TRBJ2-3,TGTGCCAGCAGCACGACTAGCGGGTACACAGATACGCAGTATTTT,CASSTTSGYTDTQYF
TRBV18,.,few,TRBJ2-2,TGTGCCAGCTCACCCTCTTGGACCGGGGAGCTGTTTTTT,CASSPSWTGELFF